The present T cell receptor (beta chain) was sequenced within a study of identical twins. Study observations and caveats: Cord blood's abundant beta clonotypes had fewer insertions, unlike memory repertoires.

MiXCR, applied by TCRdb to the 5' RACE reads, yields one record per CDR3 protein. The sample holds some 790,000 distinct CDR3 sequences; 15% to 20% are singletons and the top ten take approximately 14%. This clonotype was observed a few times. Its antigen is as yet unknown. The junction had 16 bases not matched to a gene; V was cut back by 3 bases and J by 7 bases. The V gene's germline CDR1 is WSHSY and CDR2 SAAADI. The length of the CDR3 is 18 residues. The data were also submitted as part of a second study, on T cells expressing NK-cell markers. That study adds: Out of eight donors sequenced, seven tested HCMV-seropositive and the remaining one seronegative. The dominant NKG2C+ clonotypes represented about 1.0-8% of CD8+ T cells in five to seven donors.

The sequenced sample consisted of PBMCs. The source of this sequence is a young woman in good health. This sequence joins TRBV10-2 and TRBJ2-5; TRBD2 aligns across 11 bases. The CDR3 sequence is CASSDSGLAGVRIGTQYF. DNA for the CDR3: TGCGCCAGCAGTGACTCCGGACTAGCGGGCGTAAGGATTGGGACCCAGTACTTC.